One and the same sample provided the 11 T cell receptor beta chains below, sequenced in a study of T cell responses to AZD1222 COVID-19 vaccine. The method was immunoSEQ multiplex PCR; TCRdb's version includes in-frame clones alone and lacks a portion of them. The sample has 150,000 to 200,000 clones, roughly 94% seen once; the top ten hold roughly 5.5%. Sequences were derived from peripheral blood, sampled 28 days after the second AZD1222 dose. Receptor source: an adult who received the AZD1222 COVID-19 vaccine.

V gene TRBV19 combines with J gene TRBJ2-7, with a weak D call TRBD1 (5 bases). CDR1 and CDR2 (germline): LNHDA, SQIVND (reference sequence). Trimming stripped 1 base from V and 4 bases from J, with 17 bases between. The CDR3 is 16 amino acids. The CDR3: CASSIVLRRTPYEQYF. As DNA, the CDR3 is TGTGCCAGTAGTATAGTTCTTAGGCGGACACCTTACGAGCAGTACTTC.

This clone was picked up one time. The chain combines TRBV27 with TRBJ1-6; 7 bases match TRBD1. The germline V gene encodes CDR1 MNHEY and CDR2 SMNVEV (reference sequence). The CDR3 is 14 amino acids. The trim removed 7 bases at V and 8 bases at J, leaving 8 bases unmatched. As DNA, the CDR3 is TGTGCCAGCATAACAGGGGCTGGGGATTCACCCCTCCACTTT. It codes for CASITGAGDSPLHF.

The chain carries TRBV5-1 and TRBJ2-3; 9 nucleotides line up with TRBD1. With 0 bases clipped from V and 4 bases from J, the junction kept 6 bases outside the gene matches. Germline-derived CDR1 and CDR2 are SGHRS and YFSETQ. The CDR3 sequence is 16 residues long. CDR3 in amino acids: CASSLAGQGSSDTQYF. CDR3 nucleotides: TGCGCCAGCAGCTTGGCGGGACAGGGAAGTTCAGATACGCAGTATTTT.

This chain links TRBV30 with TRBJ1-2; D unclear. CDR3 length equals 15 residues. The V and J ends lost 4 bases and 4 bases respectively, with 19 bases between them. The germline V gene encodes CDR1 GTSNPN and CDR2 SVGIG (reference sequence). This CDR3 reads CAWKPGPTGPYGYTF. In DNA form, the CDR3 reads TGTGCCTGGAAACCCGGGCCCACGGGTCCCTATGGCTACACCTTC.

This clone appeared a single time. The gene calls are TRBV3-1 (or the pseudogene TRBV3-2) and TRBJ1-5; D unclear. Germline lookup yields CDR1 LGHDT and CDR2 YNNKEL (reference sequence). The CDR3 spans 15 residues. Trimming left V 0 bases short and J 0 bases short, with 6 bases between. The CDR3 region is CASSQDQHSNQPQHF. The CDR3 DNA sequence: TGTGCCAGCAGCCAAGATCAACATAGCAATCAGCCCCAGCATTTT.

The rearrangement uses TRBV29-1 and TRBJ2-7, with 7 bases aligning to TRBD2. This CDR3 region has 12 residues. The germline V gene encodes CDR1 SQVTM and CDR2 ANQGSEA. V lost 5 bases and J lost 3; bases outside the gene matches: 4. The DNA for the CDR3 is TGCAGCGTTCCTAGCGGACGCTACGAGCAGTACTTC. This gives the protein CSVPSGRYEQYF.

The chain carries TRBV28 and TRBJ2-1; D may be TRBD2 (7 bases). Between the trimmed V and J ends, which lost 8 bases and 8 bases, there was a span of 13 bases. Germline CDR1 MDHEN, CDR2 SYDVKM. This CDR3 has 12 residues. The CDR3 spells CASQPGGHEQFF. The CDR3 DNA reads as TGTGCCAGCCAACCGGGGGGCCATGAGCAGTTCTTC. Looking up the rest from reference TRBV28 and TRBJ2-1 gives the full variable domain: DVKVTQSSRYLVKRTGEKVFLECVQDMDHENMFWYRQDPGLGLRLIYFSYDVKMKEKGDIPEGYSVSREKKERFSLILESASTNQTSMYLCASQPGGHEQFFGPGTRLTVL.

This clone was observed a single time. This chain connects TRBV5-1 to TRBJ2-7; 7 nucleotides align to TRBD1. The V gene end was trimmed by 1 base and the J gene end by 3 bases; junction bases not matched to a gene: 4. Looked up from germline, CDR1 is SGHRS and CDR2 is YFSETQ. The CDR3 has 14 amino acids. The CDR3 nucleotides are TGCGCCAGCAGCTTGACAGGGGACCTCTACGAGCAGTACTTC. This gives the protein CASSLTGDLYEQYF.

This clone was seen a single time. The CDR3 DNA sequence: TGCGCCAGCAGCTTGGAACCGGGGAAGTACAATGAGCAGTTCTTC. Protein: CASSLEPGKYNEQFF. This sequence joins TRBV5-1 and TRBJ2-1; D is possibly TRBD2 (5 bases). Germline-derived CDR1 and CDR2 are SGHRS and YFSETQ. The CDR3 is 15 residues long. Trimming removed 0 bases at V and 4 bases at J, with 11 bases between.

The chain is built from TRBV30 and TRBJ1-1; D gene unclear. Germline-derived CDR1 and CDR2 are GTSNPN and SVGIG (reference sequence). V lost 5 bases to trimming and J lost 0 bases, with 7 bases between them. The CDR3 loop spans 12 amino acids. The CDR3 coding sequence is TGTGCCTGGGGTTTTTTGAACACTGAAGCTTTCTTT. This translates into CAWGFLNTEAFF.

The chain uses TRBV18 and TRBJ1-2; D not certain. V lost 0 bases to trimming and J lost 8 bases, with 13 bases between them. The CDR3 consists of 14 residues. Germline V gene lookup returns CDR1 KGHSH and CDR2 LQKENI. The CDR3 is CASSPPDGKEGYTF. DNA for the CDR3: TGTGCCAGCTCACCACCTGACGGGAAAGAGGGCTACACCTTC.